The clone carrying this TCR beta chain was counted a few times. Its target is not known. Germline loops: CDR1 SGHRS, CDR2 YFSETQ. CDR3 length: 14 amino acids. The ends lost 3 bases at V and 7 bases at J; junction bases unmatched: 8. These data come from a study of T cells in Graves' hyperthyroidism and ophthalmopathy. Study in general: Before treatment of any kind, peripheral blood was taken at initial diagnosis.

This sample holds PBMCs from 9.5 to 10 ml fresh peripheral blood. Regions amplified from RNA transcripts were the TCR beta CDR3 regions. TCR CDR3 regions were first amplified by RT-PCR with HTBI primers. TCRdb re-called the multiplex PCR reads with MiXCR, one entry per CDR3 protein. The repertoire includes 300,000 to 400,000 distinct CDR3 sequences, roughly 18% of them detected once, and around 50% sits in the top ten. Study results and caveats: Ophthalmopathy was told apart from stable hyperthyroidism by a 13 V-J model.

J is TRBJ2-7 and V is TRBV5-1; 9 positions agree with TRBD2. Sequencing was done on a sample of blood. This receptor was obtained from a woman aged 45-60 years with Graves' hyperthyroidism. CDR3 bases: TGCGCCAGCAGCTGGACTAGCGAGAGCCCTGAGCAGTACGTC. It translates to CASSWTSESPEQYV.